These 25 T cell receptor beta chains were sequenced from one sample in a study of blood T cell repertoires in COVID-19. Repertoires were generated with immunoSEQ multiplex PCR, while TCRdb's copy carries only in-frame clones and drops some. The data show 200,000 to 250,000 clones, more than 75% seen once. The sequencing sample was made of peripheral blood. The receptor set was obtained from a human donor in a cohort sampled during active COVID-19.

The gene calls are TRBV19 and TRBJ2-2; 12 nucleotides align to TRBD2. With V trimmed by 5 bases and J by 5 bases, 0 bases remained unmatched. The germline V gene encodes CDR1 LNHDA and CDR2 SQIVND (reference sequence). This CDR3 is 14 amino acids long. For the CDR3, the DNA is TGTGCCAGTAGTCTAGCGGGAGGGACCGGGGAGCTGTTTTTT. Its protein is CASSLAGGTGELFF.

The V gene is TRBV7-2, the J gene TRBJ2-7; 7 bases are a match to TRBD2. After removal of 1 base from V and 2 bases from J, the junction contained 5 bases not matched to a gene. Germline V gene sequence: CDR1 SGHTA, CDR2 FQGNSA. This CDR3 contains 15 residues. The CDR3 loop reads CASSLGASGTYEQYF. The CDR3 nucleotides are TGTGCCAGCAGCTTAGGGGCTAGCGGCACCTACGAGCAGTACTTC.

In DNA form, the CDR3 reads TGTGCCAGCAGCTTCGCAGGGGAGCCCTACAATGAGCAGTTCTTC. This sequence encodes CASSFAGEPYNEQFF. This chain uses TRBV11-2 with TRBJ2-1, with TRBD1 as a possible D gene (6 bases). The germline V and J ends were trimmed by 3 bases and 2 bases, with 11 bases remaining between them. The germline CDR1 and CDR2 sequences are SGHAT and FQNNGV. The CDR3 has 15 residues.

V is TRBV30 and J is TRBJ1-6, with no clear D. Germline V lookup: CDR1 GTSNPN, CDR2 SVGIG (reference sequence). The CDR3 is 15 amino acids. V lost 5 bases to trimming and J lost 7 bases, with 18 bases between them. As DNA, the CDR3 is TGTGCCTGGTGCCTTCAGAGGGTTCGGAATTCACCCCTCCACTTT. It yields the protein CAWCLQRVRNSPLHF.

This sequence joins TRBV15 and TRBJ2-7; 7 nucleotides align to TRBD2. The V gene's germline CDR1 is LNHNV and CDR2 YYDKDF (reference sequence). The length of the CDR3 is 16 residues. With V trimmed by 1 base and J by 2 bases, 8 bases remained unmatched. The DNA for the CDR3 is TGTGCCACCAGCAGAGTTCTTGGCGGGGGTACCTACGAGCAGTACTTC. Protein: CATSRVLGGGTYEQYF.

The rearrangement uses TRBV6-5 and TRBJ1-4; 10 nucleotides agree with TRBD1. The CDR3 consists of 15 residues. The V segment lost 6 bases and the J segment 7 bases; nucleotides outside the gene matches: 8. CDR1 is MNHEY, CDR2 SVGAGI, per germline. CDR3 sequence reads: CASRGTGEGIEKLFF. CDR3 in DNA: TGTGCCAGCAGGGGGACAGGGGAAGGCATTGAAAAACTGTTTTTT.

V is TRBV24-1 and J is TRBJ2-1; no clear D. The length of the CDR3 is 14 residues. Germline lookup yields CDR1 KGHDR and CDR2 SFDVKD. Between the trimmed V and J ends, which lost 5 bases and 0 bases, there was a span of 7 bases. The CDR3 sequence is CATSVTSSYNEQFF. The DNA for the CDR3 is TGTGCCACCAGTGTTACCAGCTCCTACAATGAGCAGTTCTTC.

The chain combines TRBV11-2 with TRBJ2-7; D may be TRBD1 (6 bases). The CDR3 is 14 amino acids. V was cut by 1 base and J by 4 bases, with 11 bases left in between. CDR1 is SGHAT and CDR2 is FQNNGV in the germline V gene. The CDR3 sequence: CASSLGGGLYEQYF. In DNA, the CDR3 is TGTGCCAGCAGCTTAGGTGGGGGCCTATACGAGCAGTACTTC. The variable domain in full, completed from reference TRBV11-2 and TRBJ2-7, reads EAGVAQSPRYKIIEKRQSVAFWCNPISGHATLYWYQQILGQGPKLLIQFQNNGVVDDSQLPKDRFSAERLKGVDSTLKIQPAKLEDSAVYLCASSLGGGLYEQYFGPGTRLTVT.

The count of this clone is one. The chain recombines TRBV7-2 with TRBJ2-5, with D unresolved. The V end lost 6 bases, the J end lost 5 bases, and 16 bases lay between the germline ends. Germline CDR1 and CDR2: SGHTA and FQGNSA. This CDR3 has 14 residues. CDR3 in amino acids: CASSPNSPPETQYF. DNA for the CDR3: TGTGCCAGCAGTCCTAACTCCCCCCCGGAGACCCAGTACTTC. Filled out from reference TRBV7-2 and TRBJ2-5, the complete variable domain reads GAGVSQSPSNKVTEKGKDVELRCDPISGHTALYWYRQSLGQGLEFLIYFQGNSAPDKSGLPSDRFSAERTGGSVSTLTIQRTQQEDSAVYLCASSPNSPPETQYFGPGTRLLVL.

The CDR3 spells CASSFHPTGPNYEQYF. The CDR3 coding sequence is TGTGCCAGCAGTTTTCACCCGACAGGGCCTAACTACGAGCAGTACTTC. The chain joins TRBV27 to TRBJ2-7, with TRBD1 identical over 7 bases. This CDR3 contains 16 residues. After removal of 3 bases from V and 3 bases from J, the junction contained 11 bases not matched to a gene. Germline-derived CDR1 and CDR2 are MNHEY and SMNVEV (reference sequence).

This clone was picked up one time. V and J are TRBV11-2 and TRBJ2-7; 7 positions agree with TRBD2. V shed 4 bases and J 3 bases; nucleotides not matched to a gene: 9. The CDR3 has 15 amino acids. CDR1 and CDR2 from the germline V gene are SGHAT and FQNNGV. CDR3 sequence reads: CASSSIREGGYEQYF. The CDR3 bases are TGTGCCAGCAGCTCCATTAGGGAGGGAGGCTACGAGCAGTACTTC.

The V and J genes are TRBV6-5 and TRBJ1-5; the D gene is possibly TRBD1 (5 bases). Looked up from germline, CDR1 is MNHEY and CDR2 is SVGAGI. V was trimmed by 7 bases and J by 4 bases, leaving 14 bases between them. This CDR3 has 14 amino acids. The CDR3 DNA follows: TGTGCCAGCAAGCATTATCACAGGAATCAGCCCCAGCATTTT. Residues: CASKHYHRNQPQHF.

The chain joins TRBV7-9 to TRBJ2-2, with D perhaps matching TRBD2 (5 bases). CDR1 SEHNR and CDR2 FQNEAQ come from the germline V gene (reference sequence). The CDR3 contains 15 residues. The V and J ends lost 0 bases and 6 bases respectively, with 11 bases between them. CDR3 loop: CASSLALVGAGELFF. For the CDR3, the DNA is TGTGCCAGCAGCTTAGCACTAGTTGGCGCCGGGGAGCTGTTTTTT.

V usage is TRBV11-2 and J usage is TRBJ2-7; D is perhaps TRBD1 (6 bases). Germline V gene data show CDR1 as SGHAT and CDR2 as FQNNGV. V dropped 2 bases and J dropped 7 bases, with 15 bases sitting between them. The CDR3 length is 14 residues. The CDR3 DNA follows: TGTGCCAGCAGCTTACGGACAGACGGCGGGGAGCAGTACTTC. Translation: CASSLRTDGGEQYF. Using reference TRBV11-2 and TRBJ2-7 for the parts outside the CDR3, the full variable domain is EAGVAQSPRYKIIEKRQSVAFWCNPISGHATLYWYQQILGQGPKLLIQFQNNGVVDDSQLPKDRFSAERLKGVDSTLKIQPAKLEDSAVYLCASSLRTDGGEQYFGPGTRLTVT.

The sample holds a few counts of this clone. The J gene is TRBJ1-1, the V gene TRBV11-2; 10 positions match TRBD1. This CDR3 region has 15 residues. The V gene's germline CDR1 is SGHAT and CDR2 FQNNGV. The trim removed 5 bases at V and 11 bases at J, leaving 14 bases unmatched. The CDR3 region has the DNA TGTGCCAGCAGCATCCACCCCGGGACAGGGGAGGGCGCTTTCTTT. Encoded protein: CASSIHPGTGEGAFF.

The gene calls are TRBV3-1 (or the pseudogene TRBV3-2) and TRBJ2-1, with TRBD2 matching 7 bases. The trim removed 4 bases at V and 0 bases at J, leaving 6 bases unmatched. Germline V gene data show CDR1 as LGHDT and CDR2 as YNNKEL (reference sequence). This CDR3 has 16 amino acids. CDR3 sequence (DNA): TGTGCCAGCAGCCGGGGGAGGGCGAGCTCCTACAATGAGCAGTTCTTC. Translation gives CASSRGRASSYNEQFF.

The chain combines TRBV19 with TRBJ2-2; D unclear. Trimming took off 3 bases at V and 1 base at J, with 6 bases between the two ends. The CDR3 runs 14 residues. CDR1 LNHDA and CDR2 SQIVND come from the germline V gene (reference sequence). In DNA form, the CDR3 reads TGTGCCAGTAGTATCCACAGGAACACCGGGGAGCTGTTTTTT. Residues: CASSIHRNTGELFF.

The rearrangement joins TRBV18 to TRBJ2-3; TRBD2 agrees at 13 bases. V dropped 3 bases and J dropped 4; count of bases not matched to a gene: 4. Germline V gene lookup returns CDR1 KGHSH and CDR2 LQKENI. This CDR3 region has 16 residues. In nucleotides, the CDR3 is TGTGCCAGCTCACCCACTAGCGGGAGGGCTCCAGATACGCAGTATTTT. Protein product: CASSPTSGRAPDTQYF.

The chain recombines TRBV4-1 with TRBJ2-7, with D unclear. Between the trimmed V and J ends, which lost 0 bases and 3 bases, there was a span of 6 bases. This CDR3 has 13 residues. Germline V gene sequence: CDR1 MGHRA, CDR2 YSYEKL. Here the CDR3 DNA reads TGCGCCAGCAGCCAAGAAAGCTTCTACGAGCAGTACTTC. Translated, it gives CASSQESFYEQYF.

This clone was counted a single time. CDR3 in amino acids: CASSISGVLFF. The DNA for the CDR3 is TGTGCCAGCAGCATCAGCGGAGTGCTGTTTTTT. The chain uses TRBV7-9 and TRBJ2-2; tentative D call: TRBD2 (5 bases). Germline CDR1 is SEHNR and CDR2 is FQNEAQ (reference sequence). V lost 5 bases to trimming and J lost 13 bases, with 11 bases between them. There are 11 residues in the CDR3.

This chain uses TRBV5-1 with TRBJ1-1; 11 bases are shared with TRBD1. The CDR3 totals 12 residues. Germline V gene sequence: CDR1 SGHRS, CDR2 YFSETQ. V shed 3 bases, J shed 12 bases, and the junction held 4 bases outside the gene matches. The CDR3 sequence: CASSWGQGVTFF. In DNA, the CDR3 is TGCGCCAGCAGCTGGGGACAGGGGGTAACTTTCTTT. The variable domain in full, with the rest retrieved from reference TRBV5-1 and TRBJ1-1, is KAGVTQTPRYLIKTRGQQVTLSCSPISGHRSVSWYQQTPGQGLQFLFEYFSETQRNKGNFPGRFSGRQFSNSRSEMNVSTLELGDSALYLCASSWGQGVTFFGQGTRLTVV.

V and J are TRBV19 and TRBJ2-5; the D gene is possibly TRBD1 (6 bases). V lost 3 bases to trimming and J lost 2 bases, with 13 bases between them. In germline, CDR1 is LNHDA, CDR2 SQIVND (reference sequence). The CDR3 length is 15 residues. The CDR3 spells CASSIRGNLQETQYF. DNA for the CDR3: TGTGCCAGTAGTATTAGGGGGAATCTGCAAGAGACCCAGTACTTC. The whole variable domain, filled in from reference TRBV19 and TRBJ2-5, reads DGGITQSPKYLFRKEGQNVTLSCEQNLNHDAMYWYRQDPGQGLRLIYYSQIVNDFQKGDIAEGYSVSREKKESFPLTVTSAQKNPTAFYLCASSIRGNLQETQYFGPGTRLLVL.

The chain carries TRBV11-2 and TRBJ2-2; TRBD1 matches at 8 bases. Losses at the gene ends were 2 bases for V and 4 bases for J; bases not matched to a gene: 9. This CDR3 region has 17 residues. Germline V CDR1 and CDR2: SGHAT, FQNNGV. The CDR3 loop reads CASSLRSQGVFTGELFF. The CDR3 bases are TGTGCCAGCAGCTTAAGGTCACAGGGGGTATTCACCGGGGAGCTGTTTTTT.

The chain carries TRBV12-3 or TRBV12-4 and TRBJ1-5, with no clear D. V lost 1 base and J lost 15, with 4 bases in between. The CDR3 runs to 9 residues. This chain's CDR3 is CASSLGPHF. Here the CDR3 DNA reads TGTGCCAGCAGTTTAGGGCCGCATTTT.

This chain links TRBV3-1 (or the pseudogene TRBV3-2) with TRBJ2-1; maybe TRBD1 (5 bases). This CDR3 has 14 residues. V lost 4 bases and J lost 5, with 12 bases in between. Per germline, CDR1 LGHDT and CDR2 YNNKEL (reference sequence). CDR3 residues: CASSLRTTNNEQFF. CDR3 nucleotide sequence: TGTGCCAGCAGCCTCCGGACAACCAACAATGAGCAGTTCTTC.